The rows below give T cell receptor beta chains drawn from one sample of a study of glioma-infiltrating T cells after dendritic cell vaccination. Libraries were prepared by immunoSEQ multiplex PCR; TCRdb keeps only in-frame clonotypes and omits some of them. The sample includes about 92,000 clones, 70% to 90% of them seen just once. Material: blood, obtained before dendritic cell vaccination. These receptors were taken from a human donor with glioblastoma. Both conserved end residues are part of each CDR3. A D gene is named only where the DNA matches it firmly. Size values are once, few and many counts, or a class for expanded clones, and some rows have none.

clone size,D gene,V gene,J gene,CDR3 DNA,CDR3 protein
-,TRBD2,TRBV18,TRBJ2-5,TGTGCCAGCTCACCCGGGACTAGCAGGGAGACCCAGTACTTC,CASSPGTSRETQYF
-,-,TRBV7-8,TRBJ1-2,TGTGCCAGCAGCTTAAAAAACAGCCTGACAAACTATGGCTACACCTTC,CASSLKNSLTNYGYTF
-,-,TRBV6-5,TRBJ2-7,TGTGCCAGCACCATAGGGGGTTCCTACGAGCAGTACTTC,CASTIGGSYEQYF
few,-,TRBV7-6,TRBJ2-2,TGTGCCAGCAGCCCGGGGCTAGCGCCCAACACCGGGGAGCTGTTTTTT,CASSPGLAPNTGELFF
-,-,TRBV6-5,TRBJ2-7,TGTGCCAGCAGCCCGGGACTGGGGAACTACGAGCAGTACTTC,CASSPGLGNYEQYF
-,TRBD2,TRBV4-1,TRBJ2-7,TGCGCCAGCAGCCCGTTCGGGACTAGCGGGATCTCCTACGAGCAGTACTTC,CASSPFGTSGISYEQYF
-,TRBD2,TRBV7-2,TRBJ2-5,TGTGCCAGCAGCTTAGCGACTAGCGGGAGGGAGACCCAGTACTTC,CASSLATSGRETQYF
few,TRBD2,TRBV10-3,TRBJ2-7,TGTGCCATCAGTGAGTCTAGCGGGAGGAATAACGAGCAGTACTTC,CAISESSGRNNEQYF
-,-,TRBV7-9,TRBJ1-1,TGTGCCAGCAGCTTAGAGGCCCCCGGGATGAACACTGAAGCTTTCTTT,CASSLEAPGMNTEAFF
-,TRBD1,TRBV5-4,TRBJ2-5,TGTGCCAGCAGCTCTGTGACAGGGGTTGATGGAGAGACCCAGTACTTC,CASSSVTGVDGETQYF
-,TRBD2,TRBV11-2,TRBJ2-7,TGTGCCAGCAGCTTAGGCTGGGGGGGAACCTCCTCCTACGAGCAGTACTTC,CASSLGWGGTSSYEQYF
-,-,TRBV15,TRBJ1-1,TGTGCCACCAGCACGATCAACAGGGAATGGACAAGCGGCGAAGCTTTCTTT,CATSTINREWTSGEAFF
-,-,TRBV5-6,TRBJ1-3,TGTGCCAGCAGCCCAGAACAAGGGGTCAAATCTGGAAACACCATATATTTT,CASSPEQGVKSGNTIYF
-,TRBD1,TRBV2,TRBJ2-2,TGTGCCAGCAGTTTAAAAGGACAGGGCAAGCGGAACACCGGGGAGCTGTTTTTT,CASSLKGQGKRNTGELFF
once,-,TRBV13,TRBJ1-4,TGTGCCAGCAGCTTAGGGGCGGTGAATGAAAAACTGTTTTTT,CASSLGAVNEKLFF
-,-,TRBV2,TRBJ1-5,TGTGCCAGCAGTGATCGCAGGTTCTCCAATCAGCCCCAGCATTTT,CASSDRRFSNQPQHF
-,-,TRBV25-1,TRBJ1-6,TGTGCCAGCAGTGACCCAACAGGGTCCCTTCAGGCCCTCCACTTT,CASSDPTGSLQALHF
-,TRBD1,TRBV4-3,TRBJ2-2,TGCGCCAGCAGCCAAGATATGGGGCCGGACAGGTACACCGGGGAGCTGTTTTTT,CASSQDMGPDRYTGELFF
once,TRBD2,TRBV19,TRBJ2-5,TGTGCCAGTAAGAGAGCTAGCGGGGTGGAGACCCAGTACTTC,CASKRASGVETQYF
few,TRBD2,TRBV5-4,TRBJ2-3,TGCGCCAGCAGCCTGGGACTAGCGGGCACAGATACGCAGTATTTT,CASSLGLAGTDTQYF